This TCR beta chain was sequenced for a study of T cells in Graves' hyperthyroidism and ophthalmopathy. The investigators amplified TCR beta CDR3 regions from RNA transcripts. TCR CDR3 regions were first amplified by RT-PCR with HTBI primers. TCRdb ran MiXCR on the multiplex PCR reads and lists one entry per CDR3 protein. The data show hundreds of thousands of distinct CDR3 sequences, roughly 14% seen once. This clonotype was recorded at least ten times. CDR3 length: 14 amino acids. CDR1 LGHNA and CDR2 YNFKEQ come from the germline V gene. Trimming took 3 bases from V and 2 from J; bases not matched to a gene: 1.

The material sequenced was blood. The V and J genes are TRBV4-2 and TRBJ2-3; 8 bases fit TRBD2. This clonotype was sampled from a man between 18 and 35 years old with Graves' ophthalmopathy. CDR3 sequence reads: CASSQTSDTDTQYF. The CDR3 coding sequence is TGTGCCAGCAGCCAGACTAGCGACACAGATACGCAGTATTTT.